A selection of T cell receptor beta chains follows, all from one sample in a study of T cell changes during pregnancy in multiple sclerosis. This table comes from immunoSEQ multiplex PCR, and its TCRdb copy is limited to in-frame clones, with some not included. The table records approximately 24,000 clones, roughly nine tenths of them present only once. This specimen was CD8+ T cells from peripheral blood mononuclear cells, taken in the third trimester of pregnancy. These receptors originate from a female donor in good health, enrolled as a control in a pregnancy study. Both conserved end residues are part of each CDR3. The order of the fields is D gene, J gene, V gene, clone size, CDR3 DNA, CDR3 protein. A D gene is named only where the DNA matches it firmly. The size entry is marked missing in some rows and otherwise reads once, few, many or a size class.

d_call: -; j_call: TRBJ2-7; v_call: TRBV9; clone_size: -; cdr3_nt: TGTGCCAGCAGCGTAGGCCCCGGCTCCTACGAGCAGTACTTC; cdr3_aa: CASSVGPGSYEQYF
d_call: -; j_call: TRBJ2-7; v_call: TRBV7-9; clone_size: once; cdr3_nt: TGTGCCAGCAGCTTTGGGCCCTCCTACGAGCAGTACTTC; cdr3_aa: CASSFGPSYEQYF
d_call: -; j_call: TRBJ2-2; v_call: TRBV5-4; clone_size: -; cdr3_nt: TGTGCCAGCAGCTTGCCAGGGTTCGACACCGGGGAGCTGTTTTTT; cdr3_aa: CASSLPGFDTGELFF
d_call: TRBD2; j_call: TRBJ2-3; v_call: TRBV5-1; clone_size: -; cdr3_nt: TGCGCCAGCAGCCAACACAGCGGACTAGCGGGGGGGGATACGCAGTATTTT; cdr3_aa: CASSQHSGLAGGDTQYF
d_call: -; j_call: TRBJ2-3; v_call: TRBV4-2; clone_size: -; cdr3_nt: TGTGCCAGCAGCCCCTTTGGGGGGGATACGCAGTATTTT; cdr3_aa: CASSPFGGDTQYF
d_call: TRBD1; j_call: TRBJ2-5; v_call: TRBV9; clone_size: -; cdr3_nt: TGTGCCAGCAGCCCAGGGGGAGTCTCAGAGACCCAGTACTTC; cdr3_aa: CASSPGGVSETQYF
d_call: -; j_call: TRBJ2-7; v_call: TRBV27; clone_size: few; cdr3_nt: TGTGCCAGCAGTTTATCGGCAGGTCGCTACGAGCAGTACTTC; cdr3_aa: CASSLSAGRYEQYF
d_call: TRBD2; j_call: TRBJ2-1; v_call: TRBV7-8; clone_size: -; cdr3_nt: TGTGCCAGCGTTCGGCTAGCGGGAGTAGAGCAGTTCTTC; cdr3_aa: CASVRLAGVEQFF
d_call: -; j_call: TRBJ2-1; v_call: TRBV10-3; clone_size: -; cdr3_nt: TGTGCCATCAGGGTAGCGGGGACAGCTCCCTACAATGAGCAGTTCTTC; cdr3_aa: CAIRVAGTAPYNEQFF
d_call: TRBD1; j_call: TRBJ2-3; v_call: TRBV6-6; clone_size: once; cdr3_nt: TGTGCCAGCACCTTCGGGGACAGCCCCACAGATACGCAGTATTTT; cdr3_aa: CASTFGDSPTDTQYF
d_call: -; j_call: TRBJ1-4; v_call: TRBV10-3; clone_size: -; cdr3_nt: TGTGCCATCAGCAGGGACATGGTTCGGAATGAAAAACTGTTTTTT; cdr3_aa: CAISRDMVRNEKLFF
d_call: -; j_call: TRBJ1-4; v_call: TRBV9; clone_size: few; cdr3_nt: TGTGCCAGCAGCCCCGACGGGGCTAATGAAAAACTGTTTTTT; cdr3_aa: CASSPDGANEKLFF
d_call: -; j_call: TRBJ2-1; v_call: TRBV19; clone_size: -; cdr3_nt: TGTGCCTCCTCCTCCGGGAGCCCCTCCTACAATGAGCAGTTCTTC; cdr3_aa: CASSSGSPSYNEQFF
d_call: -; j_call: TRBJ2-7; v_call: TRBV13; clone_size: -; cdr3_nt: TGTGCCAGCAGCTTTCGTTCGGACAGAAGGTCGTACTTC; cdr3_aa: CASSFRSDRRSYF
d_call: -; j_call: TRBJ1-6; v_call: TRBV11-3; clone_size: -; cdr3_nt: TGTGCCAGCAGCTTAGGCAATTCTAGTGACCTCCACTTT; cdr3_aa: CASSLGNSSDLHF
d_call: -; j_call: TRBJ2-7; v_call: TRBV19; clone_size: -; cdr3_nt: TGTGCCAGTAGCCAACCCGACAGAGAGTCCTACGAGCAGTACTTC; cdr3_aa: CASSQPDRESYEQYF
d_call: -; j_call: TRBJ1-1; v_call: TRBV19; clone_size: -; cdr3_nt: TGTGCCAGTAGTATCGTGGGAGGAGGCACTGAAGCTTTCTTT; cdr3_aa: CASSIVGGGTEAFF
d_call: -; j_call: TRBJ1-2; v_call: TRBV2; clone_size: few; cdr3_nt: TGTGCCACCTTCTGGACAGTACTCTATGGCTACACCTTC; cdr3_aa: CATFWTVLYGYTF
d_call: TRBD2; j_call: TRBJ2-7; v_call: TRBV2; clone_size: -; cdr3_nt: TGTGCCAGCAGTTATTTGCCGGGCTCTAGCGGGACCTACTACGAGCAGTACTTC; cdr3_aa: CASSYLPGSSGTYYEQYF
d_call: -; j_call: TRBJ2-2; v_call: TRBV7-7; clone_size: -; cdr3_nt: TGTGCTAGCAGCTGGACTATGTCCGAAGGGGAGCTGTTTTTT; cdr3_aa: CASSWTMSEGELFF
d_call: TRBD2; j_call: TRBJ2-1; v_call: TRBV15; clone_size: -; cdr3_nt: TGTGCCACCAGCAGAGAACGGGCGGGAGGGTACAATGAGCAGTTCTTC; cdr3_aa: CATSRERAGGYNEQFF
d_call: -; j_call: TRBJ2-3; v_call: TRBV27; clone_size: -; cdr3_nt: TGTGCCAGCACTGGCGAGGGCCCAGATACGCAGTATTTT; cdr3_aa: CASTGEGPDTQYF
d_call: TRBD2; j_call: TRBJ2-1; v_call: TRBV7-8; clone_size: -; cdr3_nt: TGTGCCAGCAGCTTAGCGCGGGGGGATGAGCAGTTCTTC; cdr3_aa: CASSLARGDEQFF
d_call: TRBD2; j_call: TRBJ2-7; v_call: TRBV2; clone_size: -; cdr3_nt: TGTGCCATCCTAGCGGGGGTCTCCTACGAGCAGTACTTC; cdr3_aa: CAILAGVSYEQYF
d_call: -; j_call: TRBJ1-1; v_call: TRBV6-1; clone_size: -; cdr3_nt: TGTGCCAGCAGTGTCGGAGAGGGTTTCCGCACTGAAGCTTTCTTT; cdr3_aa: CASSVGEGFRTEAFF
d_call: TRBD1; j_call: TRBJ1-2; v_call: TRBV29-1; clone_size: -; cdr3_nt: TGCAGCGTTGAACTGGGCCAGGGGGGAGGCTATGGCTACACCTTC; cdr3_aa: CSVELGQGGGYGYTF
d_call: -; j_call: TRBJ2-7; v_call: TRBV6-4; clone_size: -; cdr3_nt: TGTGCCAGCAGTCCCGGGGGACACGAGCAGTACTTC; cdr3_aa: CASSPGGHEQYF
d_call: -; j_call: TRBJ2-2; v_call: TRBV15; clone_size: -; cdr3_nt: TGTGCCACCAGCCCGGGTGTAACCGGGGAGCTGTTTTTT; cdr3_aa: CATSPGVTGELFF
d_call: -; j_call: TRBJ2-1; v_call: TRBV4-1; clone_size: -; cdr3_nt: TGCGCCAGCAGCCAAGAGCCCGGGTTCGGGAACAATGAGCAGTTCTTC; cdr3_aa: CASSQEPGFGNNEQFF
d_call: -; j_call: TRBJ2-3; v_call: TRBV5-1; clone_size: -; cdr3_nt: TGCGCCAGCAGCTTGGACAGGGTTCAAGATACGCAGTATTTT; cdr3_aa: CASSLDRVQDTQYF
d_call: TRBD1; j_call: TRBJ2-7; v_call: TRBV6-5; clone_size: -; cdr3_nt: TGTGCCAGCAGTTACGGGACAGGGAAAGGCGAGCAGTACTTC; cdr3_aa: CASSYGTGKGEQYF
d_call: -; j_call: TRBJ2-7; v_call: TRBV28; clone_size: -; cdr3_nt: TGTGCCAGCAAGACTCTAAGTTCCTACGAGCAGTACTTC; cdr3_aa: CASKTLSSYEQYF
d_call: -; j_call: TRBJ2-6; v_call: TRBV7-6; clone_size: -; cdr3_nt: TGTGCCAGCAGCTTAGAATGGGGCGAGTCTGGGGCCAACGTCCTGACTTTC; cdr3_aa: CASSLEWGESGANVLTF
d_call: TRBD1; j_call: TRBJ2-2; v_call: TRBV10-3; clone_size: -; cdr3_nt: TGTGCCATCTGGGAAACAGGGGGAACCGGGGAGCTGTTTTTT; cdr3_aa: CAIWETGGTGELFF
d_call: TRBD2; j_call: TRBJ2-3; v_call: TRBV10-2; clone_size: once; cdr3_nt: TGCGCCAGCAGTGAGAGGCTAGCGGGGAGACGCACAGATACGCAGTATTTT; cdr3_aa: CASSERLAGRRTDTQYF
d_call: -; j_call: TRBJ2-1; v_call: TRBV2; clone_size: -; cdr3_nt: TGTGCCAGCAGTCCTGCACCACTCCCGCAGTTCTTC; cdr3_aa: CASSPAPLPQFF
d_call: -; j_call: TRBJ1-1; v_call: TRBV6-5; clone_size: -; cdr3_nt: TGTGCCAGCAGTTACTCGACAGGCGCAACTGAAGCTTTCTTT; cdr3_aa: CASSYSTGATEAFF
d_call: -; j_call: TRBJ2-5; v_call: TRBV11-2; clone_size: -; cdr3_nt: TGTGCCAGCAGTCCCCCCGGTTTCACGGTACAAGAGACCCAGTACTTC; cdr3_aa: CASSPPGFTVQETQYF
d_call: TRBD2; j_call: TRBJ2-7; v_call: TRBV28; clone_size: -; cdr3_nt: TGTGCCAGCAGTACAATAGGAGGTAGCGGGAATCTACCCTACGAGCAGTACTTC; cdr3_aa: CASSTIGGSGNLPYEQYF
d_call: -; j_call: TRBJ1-1; v_call: TRBV19; clone_size: -; cdr3_nt: TGTGCCAGTAGTATAGCTGAGGGCACTGAAGCTTTCTTT; cdr3_aa: CASSIAEGTEAFF
d_call: -; j_call: TRBJ2-7; v_call: TRBV7-9; clone_size: -; cdr3_nt: TGTGCCAGCAGCCGAGCTGACCTCGACAACTACGAGCAGTACTTC; cdr3_aa: CASSRADLDNYEQYF
d_call: TRBD1; j_call: TRBJ2-7; v_call: TRBV13; clone_size: -; cdr3_nt: TGTGCCAGCAGCTGGGGACAGGATCGCGAGCAGTACTTC; cdr3_aa: CASSWGQDREQYF
d_call: -; j_call: TRBJ2-7; v_call: TRBV15; clone_size: -; cdr3_nt: TGTGCCACCAGCAGAGATATGTCCTACGAGCAGTACTTC; cdr3_aa: CATSRDMSYEQYF
d_call: -; j_call: TRBJ2-2; v_call: TRBV28; clone_size: -; cdr3_nt: TGTGCCAGCAGGGGGGGTATGGGGGACAGCGGGGAGCTGTTTTTT; cdr3_aa: CASRGGMGDSGELFF
d_call: TRBD2; j_call: TRBJ2-7; v_call: TRBV27; clone_size: -; cdr3_nt: TGTGCCAGCAGAGGACTAGTCACCTACGAGCAGTACTTC; cdr3_aa: CASRGLVTYEQYF
d_call: -; j_call: TRBJ2-1; v_call: TRBV7-6; clone_size: -; cdr3_nt: TGTGCCAGCAGCCCGGCCGGGGGAAATGAGCAGTTCTTC; cdr3_aa: CASSPAGGNEQFF
d_call: TRBD2; j_call: TRBJ2-1; v_call: TRBV6-4; clone_size: few; cdr3_nt: TGTGCCAGCAGCCTAGCGGGGGGGGCGGGTAATGAGCAGTTCTTC; cdr3_aa: CASSLAGGAGNEQFF
d_call: TRBD2; j_call: TRBJ2-1; v_call: TRBV4-2; clone_size: few; cdr3_nt: TGTGCCAGCAGCCAAGAAACTAGCGGGAGTGATGAGCAGTTCTTC; cdr3_aa: CASSQETSGSDEQFF
d_call: -; j_call: TRBJ2-5; v_call: TRBV28; clone_size: -; cdr3_nt: TGTGCCAGCAGTTTTTTAGGTCGGGGAGTGGGAGAGACCCAGTACTTC; cdr3_aa: CASSFLGRGVGETQYF
d_call: TRBD2; j_call: TRBJ2-2; v_call: TRBV2; clone_size: -; cdr3_nt: TGTGCCAGCAAACGGGGGGGTGGAGGGGCTCTGGAGCTGTTTTTT; cdr3_aa: CASKRGGGGALELFF
d_call: -; j_call: TRBJ2-6; v_call: TRBV27; clone_size: -; cdr3_nt: TGTGCCAGCAGCGGTCTCTCTGGGGCCAACGTCCTGACTTTC; cdr3_aa: CASSGLSGANVLTF
d_call: -; j_call: TRBJ1-3; v_call: TRBV7-9; clone_size: once; cdr3_nt: TGTGCCAGCAGCACTGACAGGAGCTCTGGAAACACCATATATTTT; cdr3_aa: CASSTDRSSGNTIYF
d_call: TRBD1; j_call: TRBJ2-7; v_call: TRBV5-4; clone_size: -; cdr3_nt: TGTGCCAGCAGCCATTCGGACAGGCCCATCTACGAGCAGTACTTC; cdr3_aa: CASSHSDRPIYEQYF
d_call: TRBD2; j_call: TRBJ2-3; v_call: TRBV4-1; clone_size: -; cdr3_nt: TGCGCCAGCAGCCAAGAATATAGAGCGGGAGGAGATACGCAGTATTTT; cdr3_aa: CASSQEYRAGGDTQYF
d_call: -; j_call: TRBJ2-1; v_call: TRBV10-1; clone_size: -; cdr3_nt: TGCGCCACCTCAGCGTCAGGGTTAGGATACAATGAGCAGTTCTTC; cdr3_aa: CATSASGLGYNEQFF
d_call: TRBD2; j_call: TRBJ2-5; v_call: TRBV11-3; clone_size: -; cdr3_nt: TGTGCCAGCAGCTTGGGGGGGCAAGAGACCCAGTACTTC; cdr3_aa: CASSLGGQETQYF
d_call: TRBD2; j_call: TRBJ2-7; v_call: TRBV5-6; clone_size: -; cdr3_nt: TGTGCCAGCAGCTTTAGCGGGATCAACTACGAGCAGTACTTC; cdr3_aa: CASSFSGINYEQYF
d_call: -; j_call: TRBJ2-7; v_call: TRBV28; clone_size: -; cdr3_nt: TGTGCCAGCAGACCAACTACCTACGAGCAGTACTTC; cdr3_aa: CASRPTTYEQYF
d_call: -; j_call: TRBJ2-1; v_call: TRBV19; clone_size: -; cdr3_nt: TGTGCCAGTAGTCCAATAGCCGGGAGCTCCTACAATGAGCAGTTCTTC; cdr3_aa: CASSPIAGSSYNEQFF
d_call: -; j_call: TRBJ1-3; v_call: TRBV29-1; clone_size: -; cdr3_nt: TGCAGCGTACAGGTTTTTAGCTCTGGAAACACCATATATTTT; cdr3_aa: CSVQVFSSGNTIYF